This is a list of T cell receptor beta chains from one sample in a study of technical replicates of blood from a few donors. Repertoires were generated with immunoSEQ multiplex PCR, while TCRdb's copy carries only in-frame clones and drops some. The data show some 48,000 clones, 80% to 95% seen once. Sample: PBMCs. The source of these receptors is a human donor in good health. Some clones in this sample may be carry-over from other donors' samples. CDR3s include the opening cysteine and the closing phenylalanine or tryptophan. A D gene is named only where the DNA matches it firmly.

.	TRBV5-1	TRBJ2-7	CASSFGARDNEQYF
.	TRBV27	TRBJ2-2	CASSFGPNTGELFF
TRBD2	TRBV7-2	TRBJ2-7	CASSLGLAGRYEQYF
.	TRBV5-6	TRBJ1-2	CASSLGGSNYGYTF
TRBD1	TRBV4-1	TRBJ1-1	CASSPTGRGNTEAFF
.	TRBV25-1	TRBJ2-5	CASSDWFGDSETQYF
TRBD2	TRBV6-4	TRBJ2-1	CASSRLAGNEQFF
TRBD1	TRBV13	TRBJ1-6	CASSSAKGQGNSPLHF
TRBD1	TRBV7-9	TRBJ2-7	CASSLLTGGYEQYF
.	TRBV13	TRBJ2-7	CASRYRDYEQYF
TRBD1	TRBV6-5	TRBJ2-7	CASREGTGRYEQYF
.	TRBV30	TRBJ1-1	CAWSSGGAVPAFF
.	TRBV19	TRBJ2-7	CASSIGRGAYEQYF
TRBD1	TRBV11-2	TRBJ2-3	CASSSGQGADTQYF
.	TRBV4-3	TRBJ1-5	CASSQLYSGRNQPQHF
TRBD2	TRBV14	TRBJ2-1	CASSQTGGRGDSYNEQFF
.	TRBV2	TRBJ1-2	CASSLSGYGYTF
.	TRBV21-1	TRBJ1-5	CASSKTRTGENQPQHF
.	TRBV4-3	TRBJ2-1	CASSQDRFSGRLGNEQFF
TRBD2	TRBV18	TRBJ2-7	CASSPGARGRPSYEQYF
.	TRBV7-2	TRBJ2-7	CASSLGTGLAYEQYF
TRBD1	TRBV10-2	TRBJ1-1	CASSDTRDRGLTEAFF
.	TRBV6-6	TRBJ1-5	CASTTGNDQPQHF
TRBD1	TRBV5-1	TRBJ2-5	CASSSRDNRGETQYF
.	TRBV19	TRBJ2-5	CASSMGTPQETQYF